This T cell receptor beta chain was sequenced during a study of T cell responses to AZD1222 COVID-19 vaccine. Profiled with immunoSEQ multiplex PCR; TCRdb holds only in-frame clones, not every one. This sample carries some 150,000 clones, approximately 90% of them seen once, and the ten largest clones take 4% to 5.5%. With 3 bases removed from V and 0 bases from J, the gap between germline ends came to 12 bases. CDR1 and CDR2 (germline): SGHAT, FQNNGV. This CDR3 comprises 15 residues. Pooled together were second doses at about 4 or about 12 weeks. The study, taken as a whole, reports: Vaccination with two AZD1222 doses was followed by a rise in Spike-specific TCR breadth and depth. All repertoire sampling was performed exclusively after the peak T cell response. Nearly half of spike-specific TCRs reportedly target variant regions that are unmutated in the B.1.351 and B.1.1.7 variants.

Concerning this clone: Its antigen is unidentified.

This chain links TRBV11-2 with TRBJ2-7; D unresolved. The sequence was collected from an adult who received the AZD1222 COVID-19 vaccine. The sample was peripheral blood, taken 28 days after the second AZD1222 dose. The CDR3 DNA reads as TGTGCCAGCAGCTTTCTACAACAGAGCTCCTACGAGCAGTACTTC. Protein product: CASSFLQQSSYEQYF.